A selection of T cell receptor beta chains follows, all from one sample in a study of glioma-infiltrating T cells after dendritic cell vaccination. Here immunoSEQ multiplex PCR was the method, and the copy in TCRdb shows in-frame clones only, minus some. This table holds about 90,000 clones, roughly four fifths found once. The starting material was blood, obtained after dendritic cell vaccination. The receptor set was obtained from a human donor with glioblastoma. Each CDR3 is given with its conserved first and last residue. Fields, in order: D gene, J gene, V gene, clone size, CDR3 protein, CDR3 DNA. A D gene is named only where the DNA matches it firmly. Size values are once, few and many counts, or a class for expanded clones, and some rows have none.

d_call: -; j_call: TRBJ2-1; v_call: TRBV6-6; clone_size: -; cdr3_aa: CASSPGLYNEQFF; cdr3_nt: TGTGCCAGCAGTCCGGGACTCTACAATGAGCAGTTCTTC
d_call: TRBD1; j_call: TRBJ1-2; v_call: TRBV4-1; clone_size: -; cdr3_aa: CASSQGTGYGYGYTF; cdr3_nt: TGCGCCAGCAGCCAAGGGACAGGGTATGGCTATGGCTACACCTTC
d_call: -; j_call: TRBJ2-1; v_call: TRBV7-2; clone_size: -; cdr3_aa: CASSANRLDEQFF; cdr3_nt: TGTGCCAGCAGCGCTAACCGGTTGGATGAGCAGTTCTTC
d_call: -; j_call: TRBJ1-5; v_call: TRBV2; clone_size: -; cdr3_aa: CASNDGREGQPQHF; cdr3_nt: TGTGCCAGCAACGACGGCAGGGAAGGACAGCCCCAGCATTTT
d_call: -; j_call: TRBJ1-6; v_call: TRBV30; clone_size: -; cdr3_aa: CAWSPHGGATPLHF; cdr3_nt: TGTGCCTGGAGTCCCCACGGGGGGGCTACACCCCTCCACTTT
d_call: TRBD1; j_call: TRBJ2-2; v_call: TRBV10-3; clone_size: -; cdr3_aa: CAISEVTGVNTGELFF; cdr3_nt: TGTGCCATCAGTGAGGTAACAGGGGTGAACACCGGGGAGCTGTTTTTT
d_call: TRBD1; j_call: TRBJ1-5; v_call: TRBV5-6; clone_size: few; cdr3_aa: CASSLGRDRGPKNQPQHF; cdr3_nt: TGTGCCAGCAGCTTGGGTCGGGACAGGGGGCCCAAGAATCAGCCCCAGCATTTT
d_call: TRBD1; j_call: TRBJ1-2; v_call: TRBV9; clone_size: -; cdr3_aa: CASSEKTGGDYGYTF; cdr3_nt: TGTGCCAGCAGCGAGAAGACAGGGGGCGACTATGGCTACACCTTC
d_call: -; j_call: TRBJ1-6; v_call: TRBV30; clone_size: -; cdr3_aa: CAWSTGDPNSPLHF; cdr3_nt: TGTGCCTGGAGTACGGGGGATCCTAATTCACCCCTCCACTTT
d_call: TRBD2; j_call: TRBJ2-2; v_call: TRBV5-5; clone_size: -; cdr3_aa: CASGGGAHTGELFF; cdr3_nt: TGTGCCAGCGGCGGGGGGGCTCACACCGGGGAGCTGTTTTTT
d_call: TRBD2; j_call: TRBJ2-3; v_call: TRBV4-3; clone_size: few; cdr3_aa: CASSQDGAGGRTDTQYF; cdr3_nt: TGCGCCAGCAGCCAAGATGGGGCGGGGGGCCGCACAGATACGCAGTATTTT
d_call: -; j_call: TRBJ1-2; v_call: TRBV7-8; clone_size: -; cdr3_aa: CASSLATDPSGGYTF; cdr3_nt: TGTGCCAGCAGCTTAGCGACGGACCCCTCGGGGGGCTACACCTTC
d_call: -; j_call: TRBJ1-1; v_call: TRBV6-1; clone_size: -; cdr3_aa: CASSENYGFAAEDTEAFF; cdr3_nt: TGTGCCAGCAGTGAAAACTACGGTTTCGCGGCCGAGGACACTGAAGCTTTCTTT
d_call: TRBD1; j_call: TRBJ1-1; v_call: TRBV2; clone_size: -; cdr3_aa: CASSQNRGEAFF; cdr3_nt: TGTGCCAGCAGTCAGAACAGGGGTGAAGCTTTCTTT
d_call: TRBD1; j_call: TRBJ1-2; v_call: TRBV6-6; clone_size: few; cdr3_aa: CASTEDRGYGYTF; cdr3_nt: TGTGCCAGCACCGAGGACAGGGGCTATGGCTACACCTTC
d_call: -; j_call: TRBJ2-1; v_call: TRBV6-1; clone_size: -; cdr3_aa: CASSDRANNEQFF; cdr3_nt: TGTGCCAGCAGTGACAGGGCCAACAATGAGCAGTTCTTC
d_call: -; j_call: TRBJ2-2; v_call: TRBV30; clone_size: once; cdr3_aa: CAWSMGQNTGELFF; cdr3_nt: TGTGCCTGGAGTATGGGACAGAACACCGGGGAGCTGTTTTTT
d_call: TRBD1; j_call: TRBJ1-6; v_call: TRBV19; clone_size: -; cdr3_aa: CASSTVTGGNSPLHF; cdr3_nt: TGTGCCAGTAGTACCGTAACAGGGGGCAATTCACCCCTCCACTTT
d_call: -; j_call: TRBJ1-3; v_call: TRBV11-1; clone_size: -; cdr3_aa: CASSPNPDSGNTIYF; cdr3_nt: TGTGCCAGCAGCCCGAACCCAGACAGTGGAAACACCATATATTTT